Sequencing of this T cell receptor beta chain was carried out in a study of shared clonotypes between healthy human individuals. At the level of the study: Serving as donors were two women and a few men, whose ages spanned 18 to 49.

On this clone itself: Its specificity is not known.

The CDR3 consists of 15 residues. V was pared by 7 bases and J by 10 bases, with 25 bases between. Germline values: CDR1 WNHNN, CDR2 SYGVQD (reference sequence). CD45RO-negative, CCR7-selected cells formed the naive CD8 fraction, which excluded terminally differentiated effector memory CD45RA+ cells. Sequencing was performed with immunoSEQ multiplex PCR; in TCRdb, only in-frame clones are kept and a portion is missing. The sample records fewer than 1 million clones, about 97% being singletons. Study-level points and caveats: Only blood was sampled; tissue repertoires likely differ. With few donors, the genetic and exposure-history diversity represented was limited.

The chain carries TRBV10-1 and TRBJ1-1; D perhaps matches TRBD1 (5 bases). The clonotype was recovered from a man under 40 in good health. The sequenced sample was naive CD8+ T cells sorted from blood. This chain's CDR3 is CASTPDGITQRGAFF. The CDR3 nucleotides are TGCGCCAGCACCCCCGACGGGATAACTCAGAGGGGAGCTTTCTTT.